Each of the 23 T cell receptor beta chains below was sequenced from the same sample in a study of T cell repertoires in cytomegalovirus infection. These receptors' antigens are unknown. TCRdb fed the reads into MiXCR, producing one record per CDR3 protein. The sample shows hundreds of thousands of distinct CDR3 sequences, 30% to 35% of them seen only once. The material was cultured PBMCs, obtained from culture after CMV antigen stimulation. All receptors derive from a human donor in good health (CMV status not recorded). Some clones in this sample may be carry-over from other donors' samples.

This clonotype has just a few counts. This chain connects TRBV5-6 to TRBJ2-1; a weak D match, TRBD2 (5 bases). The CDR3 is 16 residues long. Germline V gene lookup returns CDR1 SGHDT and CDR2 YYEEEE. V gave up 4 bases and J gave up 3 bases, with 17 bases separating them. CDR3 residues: CASSDYRLSVYNEQFF. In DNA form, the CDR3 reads TGTGCCAGCAGCGATTATAGACTATCCGTCTACAATGAGCAGTTCTTC. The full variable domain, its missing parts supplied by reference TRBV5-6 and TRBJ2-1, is DAGVTQSPTHLIKTRGQQVTLRCSPKSGHDTVSWYQQALGQGPQFIFQYYEEEERQRGNFPDRFSGHQFPNYSSELNVNALLLGDSALYLCASSDYRLSVYNEQFFGPGTRLTVL.

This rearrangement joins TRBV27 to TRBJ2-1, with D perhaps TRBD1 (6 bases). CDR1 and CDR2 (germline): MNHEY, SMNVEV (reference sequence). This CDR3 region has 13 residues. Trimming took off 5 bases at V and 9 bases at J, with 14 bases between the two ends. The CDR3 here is CASSIHRAGEQFF. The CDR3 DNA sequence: TGTGCCAGCAGTATACACAGGGCCGGTGAGCAGTTCTTC.

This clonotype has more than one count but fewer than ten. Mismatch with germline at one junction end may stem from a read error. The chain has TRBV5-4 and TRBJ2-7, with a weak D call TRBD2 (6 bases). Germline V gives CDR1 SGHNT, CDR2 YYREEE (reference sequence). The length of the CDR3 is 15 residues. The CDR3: CASSGPGLGLSSIVF. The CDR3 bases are TGTGCCAGCAGCGGTCCGGGACTGGGGCTTTCGAGCATTGTCTTC.

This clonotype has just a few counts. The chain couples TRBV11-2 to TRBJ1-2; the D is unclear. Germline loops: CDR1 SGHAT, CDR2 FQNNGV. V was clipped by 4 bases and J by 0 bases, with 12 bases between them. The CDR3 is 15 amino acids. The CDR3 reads CASSSPLGPNYGYTF. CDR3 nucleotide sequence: TGTGCCAGCAGCTCCCCCCTTGGGCCTAACTATGGCTACACCTTC.

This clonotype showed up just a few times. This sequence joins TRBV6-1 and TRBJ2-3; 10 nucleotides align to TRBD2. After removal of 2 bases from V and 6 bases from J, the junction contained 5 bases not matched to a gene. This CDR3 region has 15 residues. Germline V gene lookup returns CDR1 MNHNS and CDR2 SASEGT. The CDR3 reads CASSELAGDQDTQYF. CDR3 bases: TGTGCCAGCAGTGAACTAGCGGGGGACCAGGATACGCAGTATTTT.

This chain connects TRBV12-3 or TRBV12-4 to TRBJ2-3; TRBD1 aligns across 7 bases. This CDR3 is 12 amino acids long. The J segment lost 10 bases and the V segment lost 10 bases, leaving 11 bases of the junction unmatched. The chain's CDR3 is CAIHTGDNPQYF. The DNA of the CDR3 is TGTGCCATTCACACAGGGGATAATCCGCAGTATTTT.

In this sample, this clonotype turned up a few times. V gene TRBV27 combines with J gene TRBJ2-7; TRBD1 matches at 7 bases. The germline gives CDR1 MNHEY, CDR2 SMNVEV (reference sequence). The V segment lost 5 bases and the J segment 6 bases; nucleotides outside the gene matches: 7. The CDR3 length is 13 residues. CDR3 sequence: CASSPTGTGEQYF. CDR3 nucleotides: TGTGCCAGCAGTCCGACAGGGACCGGCGAGCAGTACTTC.

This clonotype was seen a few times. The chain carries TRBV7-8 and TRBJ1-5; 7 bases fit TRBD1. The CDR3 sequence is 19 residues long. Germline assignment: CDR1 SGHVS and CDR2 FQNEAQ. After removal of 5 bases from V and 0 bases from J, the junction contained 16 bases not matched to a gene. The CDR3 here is CASSILPGQRLASNQPQHF. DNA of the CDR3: TGTGCCAGCAGCATTCTACCGGGACAGAGACTAGCTAGCAATCAGCCCCAGCATTTT.

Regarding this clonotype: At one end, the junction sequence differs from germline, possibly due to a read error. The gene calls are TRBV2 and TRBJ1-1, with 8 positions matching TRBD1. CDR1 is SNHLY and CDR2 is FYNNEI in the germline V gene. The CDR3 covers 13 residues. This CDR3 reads CASREDRGTEAVF. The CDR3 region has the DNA TGTGCCAGCAGGGAAGACAGGGGCACTGAAGCTGTCTTT.

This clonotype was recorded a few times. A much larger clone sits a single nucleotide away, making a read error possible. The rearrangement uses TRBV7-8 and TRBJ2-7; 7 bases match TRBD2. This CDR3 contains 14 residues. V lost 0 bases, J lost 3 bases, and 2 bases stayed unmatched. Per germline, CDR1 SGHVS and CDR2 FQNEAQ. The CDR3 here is CASSLARGFYEQYF. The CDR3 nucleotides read TGTGCCAGCAGCTTAGCGCGGGGGTTCTACGAGCAGTACTTC.

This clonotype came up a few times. The CDR3, as DNA: TGTGCCAGCAGTTTATCAGGGGTCATGTCCGGCTACACCTTC. Its translation is CASSLSGVMSGYTF. The chain joins TRBV12-3 or TRBV12-4 to TRBJ1-2; a weak D match, TRBD1 (6 bases). With 2 bases removed from V and 8 bases from J, the gap between germline ends came to 15 bases. This CDR3 has 14 amino acids.

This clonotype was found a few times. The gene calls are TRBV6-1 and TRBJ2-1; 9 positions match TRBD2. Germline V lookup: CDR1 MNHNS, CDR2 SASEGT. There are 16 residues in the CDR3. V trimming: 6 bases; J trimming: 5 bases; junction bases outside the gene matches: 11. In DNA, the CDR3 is TGTGCCAGCAGGAGAGATCTAGCGGGACCTAACAATGAGCAGTTCTTC. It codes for CASRRDLAGPNNEQFF.

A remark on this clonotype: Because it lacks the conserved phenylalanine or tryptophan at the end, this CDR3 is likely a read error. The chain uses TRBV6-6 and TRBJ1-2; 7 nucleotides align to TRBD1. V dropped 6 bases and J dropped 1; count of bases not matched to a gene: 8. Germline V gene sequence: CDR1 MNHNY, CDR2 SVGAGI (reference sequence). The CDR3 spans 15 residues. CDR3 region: CASSRGTERNYGYTL. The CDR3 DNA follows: TGTGCCAGCAGCCGCGGGACAGAGCGTAACTATGGCTACACCTTA.

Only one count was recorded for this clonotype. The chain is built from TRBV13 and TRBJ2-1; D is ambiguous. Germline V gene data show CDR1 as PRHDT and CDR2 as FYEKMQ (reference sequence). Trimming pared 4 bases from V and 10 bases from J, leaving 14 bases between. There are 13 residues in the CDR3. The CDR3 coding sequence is TGTGCCAGCAGCTCCGTGGAAGTAGGAGAGCAGTTCTTC. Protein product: CASSSVEVGEQFF.

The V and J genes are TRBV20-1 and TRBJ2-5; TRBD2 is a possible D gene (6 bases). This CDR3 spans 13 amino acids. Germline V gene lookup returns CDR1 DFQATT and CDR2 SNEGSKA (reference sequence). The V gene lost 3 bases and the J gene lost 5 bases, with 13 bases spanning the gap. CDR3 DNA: TGCAGTGCTAGTCGGGGGTCGTGGGAGACCCAGTACTTC. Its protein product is CSASRGSWETQYF.

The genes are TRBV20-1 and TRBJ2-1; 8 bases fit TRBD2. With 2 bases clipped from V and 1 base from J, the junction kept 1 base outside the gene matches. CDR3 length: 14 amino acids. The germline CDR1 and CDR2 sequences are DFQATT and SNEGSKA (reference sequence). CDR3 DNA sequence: TGCAGTGCTAGAACTAGCGGTTCCTACAATGAGCAGTTCTTC. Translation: CSARTSGSYNEQFF.

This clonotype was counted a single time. CDR3 DNA sequence: TGTGCCAGCAGTTACTCGGGGACTAACCAAGAGACCCAGTACTTC. It encodes CASSYSGTNQETQYF. The chain joins TRBV6-6 to TRBJ2-5, with 7 bases aligning to TRBD2. V was pared by 0 bases and J by 0 bases, with 1 base of the junction left unmatched. The CDR3 has 15 residues. Germline V gene lookup returns CDR1 MNHNY and CDR2 SVGAGI (reference sequence).

The CDR3 sequence: CSARAPTGGAETQYF. CDR3 bases: TGCAGTGCTAGAGCGCCGACAGGGGGAGCGGAGACCCAGTACTTC. The rearrangement joins TRBV20-1 to TRBJ2-5; 9 bases fit TRBD1. Germline V gene data show CDR1 as DFQATT and CDR2 as SNEGSKA (reference sequence). The CDR3 extends over 15 amino acids. V dropped 1 base and J dropped 5; count of bases not matched to a gene: 8.

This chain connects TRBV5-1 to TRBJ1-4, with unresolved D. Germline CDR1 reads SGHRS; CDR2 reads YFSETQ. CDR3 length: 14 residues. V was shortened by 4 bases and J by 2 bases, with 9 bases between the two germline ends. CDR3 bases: TGCGCCAGCAGCGCGGGAGACACTAATGAAAAACTGTTTTTT. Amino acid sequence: CASSAGDTNEKLFF.

CDR3 sequence reads: CASSPPGLDTQYF. CDR3 nucleotides: TGTGCCAGCAGTCCCCCGGGACTAGATACGCAGTATTTT. The genes are TRBV12-3 or TRBV12-4 and TRBJ2-3, with D possibly TRBD2 on 6 matching bases. Deletions cut 5 bases from V and 5 bases from J, with 11 bases between. This CDR3 has 13 amino acids.

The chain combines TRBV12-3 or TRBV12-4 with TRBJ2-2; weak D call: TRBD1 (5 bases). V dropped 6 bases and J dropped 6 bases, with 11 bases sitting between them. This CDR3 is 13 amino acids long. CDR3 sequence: CASSDETAGELFF. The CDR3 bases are TGTGCCAGCAGCGACGAGACAGCCGGGGAGCTGTTTTTT.

In nucleotides, the CDR3 is TGTGCCACCAGCAGCCCTTGGGGTGGATACAATGAGCAGTTCTTC. This gives the protein CATSSPWGGYNEQFF. The rearrangement joins TRBV15 to TRBJ2-1; D remains ambiguous. In germline, CDR1 is LNHNV, CDR2 YYDKDF (reference sequence). CDR3 size: 15 residues. The V end was cut by 3 bases, the J end by 4 bases, with 13 bases between.

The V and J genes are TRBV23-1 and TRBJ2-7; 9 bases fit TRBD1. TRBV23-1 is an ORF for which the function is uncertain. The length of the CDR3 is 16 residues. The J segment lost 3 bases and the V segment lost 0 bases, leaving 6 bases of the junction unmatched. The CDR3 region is CASSQSGQGSHYEQYF. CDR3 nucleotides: TGCGCCAGCAGTCAATCGGGACAGGGATCACACTACGAGCAGTACTTC.